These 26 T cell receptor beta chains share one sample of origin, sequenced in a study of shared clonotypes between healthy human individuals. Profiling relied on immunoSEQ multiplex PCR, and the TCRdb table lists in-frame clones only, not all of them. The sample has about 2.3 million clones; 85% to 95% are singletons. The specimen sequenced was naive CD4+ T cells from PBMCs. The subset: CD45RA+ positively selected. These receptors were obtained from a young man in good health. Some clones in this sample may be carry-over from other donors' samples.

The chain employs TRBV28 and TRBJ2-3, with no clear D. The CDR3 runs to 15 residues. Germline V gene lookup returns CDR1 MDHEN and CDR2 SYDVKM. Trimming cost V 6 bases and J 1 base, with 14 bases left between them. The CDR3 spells CASSPGGVGTDTQYF. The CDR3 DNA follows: TGTGCCAGCAGCCCCGGTGGGGTGGGCACAGATACGCAGTATTTT.

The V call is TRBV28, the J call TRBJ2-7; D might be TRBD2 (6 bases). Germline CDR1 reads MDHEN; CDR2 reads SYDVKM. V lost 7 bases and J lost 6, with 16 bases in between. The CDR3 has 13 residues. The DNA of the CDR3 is TGTGCCAGCACAATCGGGAGATCGGGCGAGCAGTACTTC. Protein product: CASTIGRSGEQYF.

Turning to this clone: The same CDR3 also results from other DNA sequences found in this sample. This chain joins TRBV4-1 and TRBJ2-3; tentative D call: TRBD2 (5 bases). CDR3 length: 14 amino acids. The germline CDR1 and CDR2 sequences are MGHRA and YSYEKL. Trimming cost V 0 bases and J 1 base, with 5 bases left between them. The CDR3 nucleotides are TGCGCCAGCAGCCAAGAGGGAGGCACAGATACGCAGTATTTT. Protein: CASSQEGGTDTQYF.

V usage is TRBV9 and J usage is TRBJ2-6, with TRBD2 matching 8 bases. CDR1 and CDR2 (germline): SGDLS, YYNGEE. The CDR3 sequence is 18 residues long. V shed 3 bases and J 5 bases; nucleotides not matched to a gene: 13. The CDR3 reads CASSATSGGVGWANVLTF. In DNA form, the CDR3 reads TGTGCCAGCAGCGCCACGTCCGGGGGGGTCGGCTGGGCCAACGTCCTGACTTTC.

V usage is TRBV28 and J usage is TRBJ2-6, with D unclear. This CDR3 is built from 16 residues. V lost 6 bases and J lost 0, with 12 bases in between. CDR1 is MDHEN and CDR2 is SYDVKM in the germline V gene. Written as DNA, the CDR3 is TGTGCCAGCAGCCTTCTCTCAGCCTCTGGGGCCAACGTCCTGACTTTC. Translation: CASSLLSASGANVLTF.

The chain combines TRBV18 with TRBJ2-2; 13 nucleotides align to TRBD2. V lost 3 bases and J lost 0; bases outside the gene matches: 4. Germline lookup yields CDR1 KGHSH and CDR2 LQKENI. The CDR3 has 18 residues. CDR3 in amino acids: CASSPWTSGRSNTGELFF. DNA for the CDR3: TGTGCCAGCTCACCCTGGACTAGCGGGAGATCGAACACCGGGGAGCTGTTTTTT.

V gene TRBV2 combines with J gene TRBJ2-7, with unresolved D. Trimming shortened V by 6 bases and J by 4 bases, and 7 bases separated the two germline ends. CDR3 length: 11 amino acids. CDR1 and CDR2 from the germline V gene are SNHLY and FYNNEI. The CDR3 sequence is CASSNTYEQYF. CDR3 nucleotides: TGTGCCAGCAGCAATACGTACGAGCAGTACTTC.

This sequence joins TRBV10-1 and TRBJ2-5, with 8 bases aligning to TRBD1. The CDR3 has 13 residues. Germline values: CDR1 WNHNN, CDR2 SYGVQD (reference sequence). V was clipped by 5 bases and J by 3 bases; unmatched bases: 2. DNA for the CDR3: TGCGCCAGCAGTACGGACAGGGAAGAGACCCAGTACTTC. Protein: CASSTDREETQYF.

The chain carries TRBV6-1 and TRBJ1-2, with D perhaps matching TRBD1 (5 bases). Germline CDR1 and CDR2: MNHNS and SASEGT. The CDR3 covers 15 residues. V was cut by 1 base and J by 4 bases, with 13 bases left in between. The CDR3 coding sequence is TGTGCCAGCAGTGAAGGCGGTTGGGGGACCTATGGCTACACCTTC. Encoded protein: CASSEGGWGTYGYTF.

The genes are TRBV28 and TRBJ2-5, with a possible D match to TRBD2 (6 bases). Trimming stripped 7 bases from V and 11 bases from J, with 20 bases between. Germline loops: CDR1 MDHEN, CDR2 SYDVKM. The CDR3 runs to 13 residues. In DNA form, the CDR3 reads TGTGCCAGCACACCATGGGCAGCACGGGAGCAGTACTTC. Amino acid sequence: CASTPWAAREQYF.

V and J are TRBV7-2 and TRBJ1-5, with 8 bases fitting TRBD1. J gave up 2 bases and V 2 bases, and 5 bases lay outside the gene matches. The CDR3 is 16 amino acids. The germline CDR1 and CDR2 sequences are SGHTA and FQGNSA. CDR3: CASSLSGGFGNQPQHF. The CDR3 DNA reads TGTGCCAGCAGCTTATCAGGGGGCTTCGGCAATCAGCCCCAGCATTTT.

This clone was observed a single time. For the CDR3, the DNA is TGTGCCAGCAGCGGTTTTAGCGGGAAAGTTAGTGAGCAGTTCTTC. It is translated as CASSGFSGKVSEQFF. The V gene is TRBV9, the J gene TRBJ2-1; TRBD2 aligns across 8 bases. V gave up 3 bases and J gave up 9 bases; unmatched junction bases: 11. The germline CDR1 and CDR2 sequences are SGDLS and YYNGEE. The CDR3 consists of 15 residues.

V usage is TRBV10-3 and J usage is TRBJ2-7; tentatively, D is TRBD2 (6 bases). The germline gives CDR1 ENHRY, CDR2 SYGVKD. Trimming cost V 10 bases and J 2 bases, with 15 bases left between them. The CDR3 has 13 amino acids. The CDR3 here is CATTRAGPYEQYF. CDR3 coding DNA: TGTGCCACCACCCGGGCGGGACCCTACGAGCAGTACTTC.

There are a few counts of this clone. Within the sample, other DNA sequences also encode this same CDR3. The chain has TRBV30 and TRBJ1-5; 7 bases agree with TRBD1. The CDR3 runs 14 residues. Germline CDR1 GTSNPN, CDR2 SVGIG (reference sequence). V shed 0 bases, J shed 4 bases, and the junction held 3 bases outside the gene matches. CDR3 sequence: CAWSVGQANQPQHF. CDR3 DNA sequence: TGTGCCTGGAGTGTTGGACAGGCTAATCAGCCCCAGCATTTT.

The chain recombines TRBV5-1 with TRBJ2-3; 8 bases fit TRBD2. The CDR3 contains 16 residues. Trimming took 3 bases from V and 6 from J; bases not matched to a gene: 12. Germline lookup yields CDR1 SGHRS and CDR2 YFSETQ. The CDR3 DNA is TGCGCCAGCAGCTCCGGGGTTACTAGCGGTCGGGATACGCAGTATTTT. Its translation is CASSSGVTSGRDTQYF.

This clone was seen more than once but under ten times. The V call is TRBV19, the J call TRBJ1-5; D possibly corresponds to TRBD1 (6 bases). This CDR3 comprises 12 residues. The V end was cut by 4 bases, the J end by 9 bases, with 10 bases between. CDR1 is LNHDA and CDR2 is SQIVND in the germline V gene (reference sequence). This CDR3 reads CASSTGQRPQHF. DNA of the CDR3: TGTGCCAGTAGTACGGGACAAAGGCCCCAGCATTTT.

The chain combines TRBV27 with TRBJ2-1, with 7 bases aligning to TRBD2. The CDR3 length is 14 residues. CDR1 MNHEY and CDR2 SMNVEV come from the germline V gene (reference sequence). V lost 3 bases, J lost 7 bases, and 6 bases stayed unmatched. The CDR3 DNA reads TGTGCCAGCAGTTTGCGGGAGAAAAGGAATGAGCAGTTCTTC. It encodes CASSLREKRNEQFF.

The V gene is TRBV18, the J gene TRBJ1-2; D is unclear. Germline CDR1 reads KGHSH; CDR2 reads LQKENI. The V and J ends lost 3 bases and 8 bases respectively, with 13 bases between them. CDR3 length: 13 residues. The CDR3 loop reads CASSPQIGEGYTF. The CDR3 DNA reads TGTGCCAGCTCACCTCAGATTGGGGAAGGCTACACCTTC.

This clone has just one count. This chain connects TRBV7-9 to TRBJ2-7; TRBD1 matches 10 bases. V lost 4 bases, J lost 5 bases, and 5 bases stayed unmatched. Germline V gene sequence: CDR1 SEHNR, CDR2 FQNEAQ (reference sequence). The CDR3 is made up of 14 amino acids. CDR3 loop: CASSSGQGWNEQYF. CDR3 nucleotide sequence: TGTGCCAGCAGCTCGGGACAGGGGTGGAACGAGCAGTACTTC. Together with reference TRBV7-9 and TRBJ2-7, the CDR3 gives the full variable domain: DTGVSQNPRHKITKRGQNVTFRCDPISEHNRLYWYRQTLGQGPEFLTYFQNEAQLEKSRLLSDRFSAERPKGSFSTLEIQRTEQGDSAMYLCASSSGQGWNEQYFGPGTRLTVT.

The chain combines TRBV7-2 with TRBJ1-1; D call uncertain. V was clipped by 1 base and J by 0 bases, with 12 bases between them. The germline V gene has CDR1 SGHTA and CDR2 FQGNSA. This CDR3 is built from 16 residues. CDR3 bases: TGTGCCAGCAGCTTAGGGCATAGACAACTGAACACTGAAGCTTTCTTT. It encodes CASSLGHRQLNTEAFF.

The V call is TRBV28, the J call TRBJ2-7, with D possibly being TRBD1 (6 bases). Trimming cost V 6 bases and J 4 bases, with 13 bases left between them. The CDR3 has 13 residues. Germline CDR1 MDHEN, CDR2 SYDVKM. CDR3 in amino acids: CASSIPGVYEQYF. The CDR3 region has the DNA TGTGCCAGCAGCATTCCAGGGGTTTACGAGCAGTACTTC. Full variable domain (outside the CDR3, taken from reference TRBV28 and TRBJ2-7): DVKVTQSSRYLVKRTGEKVFLECVQDMDHENMFWYRQDPGLGLRLIYFSYDVKMKEKGDIPEGYSVSREKKERFSLILESASTNQTSMYLCASSIPGVYEQYFGPGTRLTVT.

CDR3 protein: CASSLDRPGNGNTIYF. The CDR3 bases are TGTGCCAGCAGCTTAGACAGGCCCGGGAACGGAAACACCATATATTTT. The V and J genes are TRBV11-2 and TRBJ1-3; D unresolved. Germline lookup yields CDR1 SGHAT and CDR2 FQNNGV. The CDR3 is 16 amino acids. V lost 0 bases and J 4 bases, leaving 13 bases between the germline ends.

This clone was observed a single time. CDR3 region: CATSAGSTDTQYF. The CDR3 DNA is TGTGCCACCAGCGCAGGGTCCACAGATACGCAGTATTTT. This chain connects TRBV15 to TRBJ2-3, with D possibly being TRBD1 (5 bases). Looked up from germline, CDR1 is LNHNV and CDR2 is YYDKDF (reference sequence). Between the trimmed V and J ends, which lost 5 bases and 2 bases, there was a span of 8 bases. The CDR3 sequence is 13 residues long.

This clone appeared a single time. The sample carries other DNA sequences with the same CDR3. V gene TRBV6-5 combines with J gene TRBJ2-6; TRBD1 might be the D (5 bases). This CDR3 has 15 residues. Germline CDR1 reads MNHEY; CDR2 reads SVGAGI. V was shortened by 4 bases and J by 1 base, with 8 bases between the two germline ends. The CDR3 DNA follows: TGTGCCAGCAGTTCGCAGGGTTCTGGGGCCAACGTCCTGACTTTC. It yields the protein CASSSQGSGANVLTF.

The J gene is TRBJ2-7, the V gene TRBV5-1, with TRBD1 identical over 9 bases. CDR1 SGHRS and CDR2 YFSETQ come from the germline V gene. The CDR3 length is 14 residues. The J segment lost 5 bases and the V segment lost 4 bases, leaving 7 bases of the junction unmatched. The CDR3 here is CASSATGGADEQYF. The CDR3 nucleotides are TGCGCCAGCAGCGCTACAGGGGGCGCGGACGAGCAGTACTTC.

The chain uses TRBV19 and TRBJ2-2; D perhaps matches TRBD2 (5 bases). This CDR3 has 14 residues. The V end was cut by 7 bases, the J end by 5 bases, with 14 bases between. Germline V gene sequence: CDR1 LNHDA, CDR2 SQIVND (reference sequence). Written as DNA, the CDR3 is TGTGCCAGTAAAGTGGGGTGGAGGACCGGGGAGCTGTTTTTT. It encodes CASKVGWRTGELFF. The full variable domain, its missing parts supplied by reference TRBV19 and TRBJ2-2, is DGGITQSPKYLFRKEGQNVTLSCEQNLNHDAMYWYRQDPGQGLRLIYYSQIVNDFQKGDIAEGYSVSREKKESFPLTVTSAQKNPTAFYLCASKVGWRTGELFFGEGSRLTVL.